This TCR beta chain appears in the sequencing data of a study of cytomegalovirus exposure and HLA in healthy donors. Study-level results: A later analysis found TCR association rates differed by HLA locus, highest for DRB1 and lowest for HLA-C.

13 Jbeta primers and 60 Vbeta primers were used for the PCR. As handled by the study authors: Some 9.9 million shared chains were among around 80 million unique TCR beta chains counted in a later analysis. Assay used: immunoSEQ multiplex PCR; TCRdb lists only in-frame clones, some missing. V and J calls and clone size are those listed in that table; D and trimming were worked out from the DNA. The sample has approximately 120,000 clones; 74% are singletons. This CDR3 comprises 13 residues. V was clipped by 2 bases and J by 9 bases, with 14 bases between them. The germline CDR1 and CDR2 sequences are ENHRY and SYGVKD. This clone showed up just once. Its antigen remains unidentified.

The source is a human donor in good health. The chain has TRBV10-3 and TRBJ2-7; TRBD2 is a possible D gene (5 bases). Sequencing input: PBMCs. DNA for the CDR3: TGTGCCATCAGTGAGAAGAGGGCCTGGGGGCAGTACTTC. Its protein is CAISEKRAWGQYF.